Listed below are T cell receptor beta chains from one sample, sequenced in a study of T cell repertoires in cytomegalovirus infection. TCRdb fed the reads into MiXCR, producing one record per CDR3 protein. The sample lists about 830,000 distinct CDR3 sequences; about 33% were seen once. Their recognized antigens are unknown. Sequencing used cultured CD8+ T cells from PBMCs, obtained from culture after CMV antigen stimulation. All receptors derive from a human donor in good health (CMV status not recorded). Some clones in this sample may be carry-over from other donors' samples. Each CDR3 is given with its conserved first and last residue. A D gene is named only where the DNA matches it firmly. A row's size may be missing; if present it is once, few, many or a size class.

CDR3 protein,CDR3 DNA,D gene,V gene,J gene,clone size
CASSIGAQPQHF,TGTGCCAGTAGTATAGGGGCTCAGCCCCAGCATTTT,NA,TRBV19,TRBJ1-5,few
CASSFSPGFNEQFF,TGTGCCAGCAGTTTTAGCCCGGGGTTTAATGAGCAGTTCTTC,NA,TRBV27,TRBJ2-1,NA
CASRWRGHGNQPQHF,TGCGCCAGCCGCTGGAGGGGGCATGGTAATCAGCCCCAGCATTTT,TRBD1,TRBV23-1,TRBJ1-5,NA
CASSFSPTSIDNEQFF,TGTGCCAGCAGCTTTTCCCCGACTAGCATAGACAATGAGCAGTTCTTC,TRBD2,TRBV7-6,TRBJ2-1,many
CASSQDRRRGAPVGDEQFF,TGCGCCAGCAGCCAAGATCGGAGGCGGGGGGCCCCCGTAGGCGATGAGCAGTTCTTC,TRBD2,TRBV4-1,TRBJ2-1,few
CASSPEGLVITGELFF,TGTGCCAGCAGCCCCGAGGGGCTCGTGATCACCGGGGAGCTGTTTTTT,NA,TRBV11-1,TRBJ2-2,many
CASSYSGGGQETQYF,TGTGCCAGCAGTTACTCGGGGGGGGGCCAAGAGACCCAGTACTTC,TRBD2,TRBV6-5,TRBJ2-5,few
CASSLHPGALAQQYF,TGTGCCAGCAGCCTTCACCCCGGTGCCCTCGCCCAGCAGTACTTC,NA,TRBV14,TRBJ2-7,NA
CASSVGTGTDTQYF,TGTGCCAGCAGCGTCGGGACAGGGACAGATACGCAGTATTTT,TRBD1,TRBV7-6,TRBJ2-3,NA
CASSLNFRGYTEAFF,TGTGCCAGCAGCTTAAATTTCAGGGGGTACACTGAAGCTTTCTTT,TRBD1,TRBV7-6,TRBJ1-1,few
CASEQGYAGGYTF,TGTGCCAGCGAACAGGGTTATGCTGGTGGCTACACCTTC,NA,TRBV7-2,TRBJ1-2,many
CAISESTGRGDSPLHF,TGTGCCATCAGTGAGTCAACCGGCAGGGGCGATTCACCCCTCCACTTT,NA,TRBV10-3,TRBJ1-6,NA
CASNRGDEEYF,TGTGCCAGCAATCGAGGAGACGAGGAATATTTT,NA,TRBV5-6,TRBJ2-3,NA
CTSSTHWTGGDYGYTF,TGTACCAGTAGTACCCACTGGACAGGGGGGGACTATGGCTACACCTTC,TRBD1,TRBV19,TRBJ1-2,NA
CASGLQGAGGYTF,TGTGCTAGTGGTTTACAGGGCGCGGGAGGCTACACCTTC,NA,TRBV12-5,TRBJ1-2,few
CASSATPPTDTQYF,TGTGCCAGCAGCGCGACCCCGCCCACAGATACGCAGTATTTT,NA,TRBV7-9,TRBJ2-3,many
CSTTGTVDSEAYNEQFF,TGCAGCACAACCGGGACTGTGGACTCTGAGGCCTACAATGAGCAGTTCTTC,NA,TRBV29-1,TRBJ2-1,once
CSGGGTSSYNEQFF,TGCAGCGGTGGCGGCACGAGCTCCTACAATGAGCAGTTCTTC,NA,TRBV29-1,TRBJ2-1,NA
CASSGRRTDTQYF,TGTGCCAGCAGCGGAAGGAGGACAGATACGCAGTATTTT,NA,TRBV5-6,TRBJ2-3,NA
CASSLRGAADTQYF,TGTGCCAGCAGTTTAAGGGGGGCGGCGGATACGCAGTATTTT,NA,TRBV27,TRBJ2-3,NA
CASSQSISGSGNTIYF,TGCGCCAGCAGCCAATCAATCTCAGGGTCTGGAAACACCATATATTTT,NA,TRBV4-1,TRBJ1-3,NA
CATSGHLNNQPQHF,TGTGCCACCTCGGGACACCTTAACAATCAGCCCCAGCATTTT,NA,TRBV24-1,TRBJ1-5,NA
CASSPSPPRPLQRNTEAFF,TGTGCCAGCAGCCCTTCACCCCCGCGACCCTTGCAGCGGAACACTGAAGCTTTCTTT,NA,TRBV11-3,TRBJ1-1,NA
CASSLGPSLGQFF,TGCGCCAGCAGCTTGGGGCCGAGTCTCGGGCAGTTCTTC,NA,TRBV5-1,TRBJ2-1,NA
CASSLIKSTDTQYF,TGTGCCAGCAGCCTTATAAAAAGCACAGATACGCAGTATTTT,NA,TRBV7-9,TRBJ2-3,few
CATGQGLNNEQFF,TGTGCCACCGGACAGGGGTTAAACAATGAGCAGTTCTTC,TRBD1,TRBV7-9,TRBJ2-1,many
CASSVGVASQETQYF,TGTGCCAGCAGCGTAGGGGTAGCGTCTCAGGAGACCCAGTACTTC,NA,TRBV9,TRBJ2-5,NA
CASSQASSHDEQFF,TGCGCCAGCAGCCAAGCGTCATCTCACGATGAGCAGTTCTTC,NA,TRBV4-1,TRBJ2-1,few
CASSQDRYRGNNSPLHF,TGCGCCAGCAGCCAAGACCGGTACAGGGGGAATAATTCACCCCTCCACTTT,TRBD1,TRBV4-3,TRBJ1-6,NA
CASSYGRTEAFF,TGTGCCAGCAGTTATGGGCGAACTGAAGCTTTCTTT,NA,TRBV6-2/TRBV6-3,TRBJ1-1,few
CASSIGSGPPNEQFF,TGTGCCAGTAGTATAGGTAGCGGGCCCCCGAATGAGCAGTTCTTC,TRBD2,TRBV19,TRBJ2-1,once
CSARDPGTHSYNEQFF,TGCAGTGCTAGAGACCCCGGGACCCATTCATACAATGAGCAGTTCTTC,NA,TRBV20-1,TRBJ2-1,few
CASSPGTSHLPYNEQFF,TGTGCCAGCAGTCCGGGGACATCCCACCTACCCTACAATGAGCAGTTCTTC,NA,TRBV27,TRBJ2-1,few
CAEAAGAGTEAFF,TGTGCCGAGGCGGCAGGGGCTGGAACTGAAGCTTTCTTT,NA,TRBV2,TRBJ1-1,NA
CSVPLGGYTF,TGCAGCGTTCCCTTGGGTGGCTACACCTTC,NA,TRBV29-1,TRBJ1-2,few
CSARGTDTDTQYF,TGCAGCGCCAGGGGTACTGATACAGATACGCAGTATTTT,NA,TRBV29-1,TRBJ2-3,NA
CASSLWAGSSYEQYF,TGTGCCAGCAGTTTATGGGCGGGGAGCTCCTACGAGCAGTACTTC,NA,TRBV27,TRBJ2-7,NA
CASSQLSEQGIEQFF,TGTGCCAGCAGCCAACTATCGGAACAGGGGATTGAGCAGTTCTTC,TRBD1,TRBV14,TRBJ2-1,NA
CASSLGQGVRTDTQYF,TGTGCCAGCAGCTTAGGACAGGGGGTGCGCACAGATACGCAGTATTTT,TRBD1,TRBV7-6,TRBJ2-3,many
CASSQERGHTEAFF,TGCGCCAGCAGCCAGGAGAGGGGTCACACTGAAGCTTTCTTT,NA,TRBV4-1,TRBJ1-1,few
CASSLLGGRSYNEQFF,TGTGCCAGCAGCCTCCTAGGCGGACGCTCCTACAATGAGCAGTTCTTC,NA,TRBV7-6,TRBJ2-1,NA